This TCR beta chain was profiled in a study of blood T cell repertoires in COVID-19 (dated by TCRdb to about 2020). General notes on the study: Samples from collaborators originated in the United States, Italy and Spain and spanned both the acute and convalescent phases of COVID-19. The samples were drawn from the first 160 participants of the ongoing ImmuneRACE study and from 1,254 subjects provided by 6 global collaborators. The dataset comprised deeply sampled blood TCRbeta repertoires from subjects exposed to, actively infected with, or recovered from COVID-19. The repertoires were released in a freely available public database meant as a resource for research on the immune response to SARS-CoV-2. Where available, HLA class I and class II types were taken from metadata supplied by the sample provider and were not determined by assay-based typing. The material from the prospective study consisted of cDNA or gDNA derived from T cells, B-cell-depleted T cells, or PBMCs. Sample metadata almost always included a de-identified subject ID, COVID-19 status, age in years and sex. The paper's findings and limits, for the study overall: Clinical and demographic metadata were provided uncurated, with the amount varying by source and participant.

CDR1 and CDR2 were assigned from the germline V gene as SGDLS and YYNGEE. Taken from cysteine to phenylalanine, the CDR3 has 14 residues. The read is trimmed to its CDR3 DNA, 42 bases read in frame from base 1. The junction shows trimming of 5 bases on V and 6 bases on J, and the gene matches do not reach 5 bases of it. Note on this clone: This clone's antigen is unknown. Per-base qualities were not stored, and no clone one base away is much larger.

TCRbeta CDR3 regions were amplified from genomic DNA by means of the immunoSEQ Assay, a bias-controlled multiplex PCR. Per the original workflow: The number of nucleated cells in each sample was estimated by amplification of reference gene primers within the assay. To quantify the absolute abundance of each unique TCRbeta CDR3 rearrangement, sequence reads were collapsed and filtered. For each sample, productive Simpson clonality was calculated as the square root of Simpson's diversity index over productive rearrangements. The clones in this table, taken by TCRdb from immuneACCESS, are in-frame only. Not every clone is retained; where verified, under half of the shortfall comes from an unresolved V gene, and the cause of the rest is unknown. For V, J and clone size, that table is used; D and trimming come from the DNA. This sample comprises 120,000 to 150,000 clones, roughly nine tenths of them detected only once. The ten largest clonotypes hold approximately 4% of the sample.

Participants in the prospective study were aged about 18 to 90 years, lived in approximately 26 United States geographic areas, and enrolled through a virtual design. Cohort assignment in the prospective study relied on participant-reported clinical history from a screening survey and a study questionnaire. A participant counted as exposed if, within 2 weeks of entering the study, that participant had been in contact with someone who had a PCR-confirmed or clinician-diagnosed COVID-19 case. Each participant in the prospective study had whole blood, serum and a nasopharyngeal or oropharyngeal swab collected by mobile phlebotomists. Over an approximately two-month period, participants in the prospective study had the option of providing additional blood draws and questionnaires. Prospective study blood samples were shipped either frozen or at room temperature before DNA extraction.

The rearranged chain carries TRBV9 and TRBJ2-2, with 9 bases matching TRBD1. The sequence was obtained from a woman aged 40-49 years who had been exposed to COVID-19. Material for sequencing was PBMCs or T cells enriched from blood (not recorded which). The CDR3 loop reads CASRGTGQAGELFF. Here is the DNA: TGTGCCAGCAGGGGGACAGGGCAGGCCGGGGAGCTGTTTTTT. Full variable domain (CDR3 extended with the reference TRBV9 and TRBJ2-2 proteins): DSGVTQTPKHLITATGQRVTLRCSPRSGDLSVYWYQQSLDQGLQFLIQYYNGEERAKGNILERFSAQQFPDLHSELNLSSLELGDSALYFCASRGTGQAGELFFGEGSRLTVL.